The rows below give T cell receptor beta chains drawn from one sample of a study of Ad26.COV2.S vaccination and SARS-CoV-2 variants. Clones were sequenced by immunoSEQ multiplex PCR, and TCRdb holds only the in-frame ones, with some missing. The sample has around 250,000 clones; about 83% are singletons. The sequencing used peripheral blood, collected in a trial of Ad26.COV2.S vaccine versus placebo. The receptors were gathered from a person aged 18-65 years who received the Ad26.COV2.S COVID-19 vaccine or a placebo. The CDR3 runs from the conserved cysteine through the conserved F or W. Expanded clones are given a class, and other clones once, few, many or no size at all.

once TRBJ1-3 TRBV19 CASSSTAGNTIYF
once TRBJ2-3 TRBV2 CASVASGGGTDTQYF
few TRBJ2-7 TRBV7-2 CASSFLYRDPDSYEQYF
- TRBJ2-1 TRBV7-2 CASSFDGSSYNEQFF
once TRBJ2-1 TRBV7-2 CASSSAWDRGLNEQFF
- TRBJ1-2 TRBV18 CASSRRGDRGPSGYTF
- TRBJ1-4 TRBV4-1 CASSQDEGRYPTNEKLFF
- TRBJ2-7 TRBV6-2/TRBV6-3 CASSHYRRTDTYEQYF
few TRBJ2-3 TRBV19 CASSSGGKADTQYF
- TRBJ1-6 TRBV19 CASSTGPSPLHF
- TRBJ1-1 TRBV4-3 CASSQDSGSEAFF
- TRBJ1-2 TRBV30 CAWSVNQGGYGYTF
- TRBJ2-2 TRBV18 CASSPNGQNTGELFF
- TRBJ2-5 TRBV11-2 CASSLVRGETQYF
few TRBJ2-3 TRBV5-4 CASSSPFGGSTDTQYF
- TRBJ1-1 TRBV4-3 CASSQDPQGSSTEAFF
- TRBJ1-2 TRBV27 CASSPQTGGGYGYTF
- TRBJ2-1 TRBV6-5 CASKKQGYSYNEQFF
once TRBJ2-5 TRBV5-1 CASSSTGTRTETQYF
- TRBJ2-7 TRBV6-6 CASSYSRSYEQYF
few TRBJ2-3 TRBV21-1 CASTLETNQKGSTDTQYF
- TRBJ1-3 TRBV30 CAWSRRGVIGNTIYF
- TRBJ1-2 TRBV6-5 CASSRQGSNYGYTF
- TRBJ2-7 TRBV25-1 CASSENRGAGEQYF
- TRBJ2-3 TRBV5-4 CASSSGTSGGSTDTQYF
- TRBJ1-2 TRBV7-2 CASQLGANSGYTF
- TRBJ2-2 TRBV7-8 CASSSRRPPGSTGELFF
- TRBJ1-3 TRBV3-1/TRBV3-2 CASSQVRVRNTIYF
- TRBJ2-1 TRBV24-1 CATSEGVRGGLFNEQFF
- TRBJ2-5 TRBV18 CASTTGAGGSGETQYF
- TRBJ1-2 TRBV19 CASSIPGRGPGGYTF
few TRBJ1-4 TRBV24-1 CATSDGGQGSEKLFF
- TRBJ2-7 TRBV7-2 CASSFSGVYEQYF
- TRBJ1-2 TRBV20-1 CSASGTRYYTF
- TRBJ1-2 TRBV10-3 CAIKTESPPDYGYTF
- TRBJ2-1 TRBV18 CASSPTKGGFYNEQFF
- TRBJ2-5 TRBV6-5 CASIPPGQETQYF
- TRBJ1-1 TRBV6-6 CASMGGRNTEAFF
- TRBJ2-2 TRBV6-5 CASSWGTGELFF
- TRBJ1-1 TRBV19 CASSILGRRNTEAFF
- TRBJ1-2 TRBV6-5 CASILGMGGDYTF
once TRBJ2-3 TRBV28 CASSLSRGGGDTQYF
once TRBJ2-3 TRBV3-1/TRBV3-2 CASSQGGGPYVYTQYF
- TRBJ2-2 TRBV11-2 CASSLIGGAGELFF
- TRBJ1-1 TRBV2 CASSSTGGIEAFF
- TRBJ2-5 TRBV11-2 CASSLELLRGQETQYF
- TRBJ1-2 TRBV30 CAWSVNYMAGYTF
- TRBJ2-2 TRBV18 CASSSGQGGSAGELFF
- TRBJ2-1 TRBV5-5 CASSFEGAQGVPNEQFF
- TRBJ1-2 TRBV9 CASSVGLRGGNYGYTF
- TRBJ2-1 TRBV27 CASSLGESGDNEQFF
once TRBJ1-1 TRBV5-1 CASSLADRVRTEAFF
- TRBJ1-5 TRBV6-5 CASSYSASNQPQHF
- TRBJ2-5 TRBV7-9 CASSLAGRGQETQYF
- TRBJ2-7 TRBV25-1 CASMRRASYEQYF